This passage covers 9 T cell receptor beta chains from one sample sequenced in a study of T cells in localized non-small cell lung cancer. Only in-frame clones appear in the TCRdb table, and some are missing; sequencing was by immunoSEQ multiplex PCR. The repertoire holds approximately 89,000 clones, about three quarters seen once, with 15% to 20% in the top ten. The sequencing used PBMCs, collected before any cancer treatment. These receptors all stem from a man aged 40-75 years with stage II squamous cell lung carcinoma.

The DNA of the CDR3 is TGCGCCAGCAGCCAAGGTACAGTCTCCGTCTCTGGGGCCAACGTCCTGACTTTC. Protein: CASSQGTVSVSGANVLTF. V usage is TRBV4-1 and J usage is TRBJ2-6; D is uncertain. Germline V gene sequence: CDR1 MGHRA, CDR2 YSYEKL. V gave up 1 base and J gave up 0 bases, with 13 bases separating them. This CDR3 is 18 amino acids long.

V is TRBV5-1 and J is TRBJ2-5; no definite D call. Germline CDR1 and CDR2: SGHRS and YFSETQ. CDR3 length: 15 amino acids. Trimming pared 4 bases from V and 7 bases from J, leaving 20 bases between. CDR3 protein: CASSERAGSAATQYF. CDR3 bases: TGCGCCAGCAGCGAACGGGCCGGATCCGCGGCGACCCAGTACTTC. Full variable domain (missing parts from reference TRBV5-1 and TRBJ2-5): KAGVTQTPRYLIKTRGQQVTLSCSPISGHRSVSWYQQTPGQGLQFLFEYFSETQRNKGNFPGRFSGRQFSNSRSEMNVSTLELGDSALYLCASSERAGSAATQYFGPGTRLLVL.

This chain connects TRBV27 to TRBJ2-7; D is uncertain. Germline V gene data show CDR1 as MNHEY and CDR2 as SMNVEV (reference sequence). This CDR3 region has 12 residues. V was shortened by 7 bases and J by 5 bases, with 12 bases between the two germline ends. The CDR3 protein is CASTLPRNEQYF. The CDR3 coding sequence is TGTGCCAGCACCCTACCTAGGAACGAGCAGTACTTC.

This clone was counted a few times. The CDR3 DNA is TGTGCCAGCAGCTTAGTCGCAGGGGTGAACACTGAAGCTTTCTTT. Its translation: CASSLVAGVNTEAFF. This chain links TRBV11-2 with TRBJ1-1; TRBD1 might be the D (6 bases). V was clipped by 1 base and J by 0 bases, with 9 bases between them. In germline, CDR1 is SGHAT, CDR2 FQNNGV. There are 15 residues in the CDR3.

The rearrangement joins TRBV7-9 to TRBJ2-7, with TRBD1 matching 7 bases. CDR1 SEHNR and CDR2 FQNEAQ come from the germline V gene (reference sequence). V shed 6 bases and J 2 bases; nucleotides not matched to a gene: 10. This CDR3 region has 15 residues. The CDR3 region is CASRYGSTGTYEQYF. The DNA for the CDR3 is TGTGCCAGCAGGTATGGATCGACAGGGACCTACGAGCAGTACTTC.

This clone was detected only once. The rearrangement links TRBV5-1 to TRBJ1-3, with a possible D match to TRBD1 (6 bases). The germline V gene has CDR1 SGHRS and CDR2 YFSETQ. The CDR3 sequence is 16 residues long. Trimming removed 0 bases from V and 2 bases from J, with 12 bases in between. CDR3 sequence reads: CASSLGTADPGNTIYF. The CDR3 DNA follows: TGCGCCAGCAGCTTGGGGACAGCCGACCCTGGAAACACCATATATTTT.

The CDR3 loop reads CASRTTSGPLNEAFF. CDR3 coding DNA: TGTGCCAGCAGGACTACCTCGGGACCACTCAACGAAGCTTTCTTT. This chain joins TRBV5-6 and TRBJ1-1; maybe TRBD1 (5 bases). Germline CDR1 SGHDT, CDR2 YYEEEE. V was pared by 5 bases and J by 8 bases, with 22 bases between. The CDR3 runs 15 residues.

The chain combines TRBV4-2 with TRBJ1-3; 9 bases line up with TRBD1. V was pared by 4 bases and J by 9 bases, with 7 bases of the junction left unmatched. CDR1 LGHNA and CDR2 YNFKEQ come from the germline V gene. The CDR3 loop spans 14 amino acids. CDR3 loop: CASSPGTGRGTIYF. The CDR3 DNA follows: TGTGCCAGCAGCCCGGGGACAGGGCGTGGCACCATATATTTT.

There are a few counts of this clone. The chain recombines TRBV19 with TRBJ1-5; 7 bases match TRBD1. This CDR3 region has 16 residues. The germline gives CDR1 LNHDA, CDR2 SQIVND (reference sequence). The trim removed 3 bases at V and 4 bases at J, leaving 9 bases unmatched. The CDR3, as DNA: TGTGCCAGTAGTATCACGGGACAGCGGAGTAATCAGCCCCAGCATTTT. Amino acid sequence: CASSITGQRSNQPQHF.